Each of the 3 T cell receptor beta chains below was sequenced from the same sample in a study of T cell responses to AZD1222 COVID-19 vaccine. The table came from immunoSEQ multiplex PCR; TCRdb's copy has only in-frame clones and leaves some out. The data show 30,000 to 35,000 clones, about 89% seen once. This material consisted of peripheral blood, taken on day 0 of AZD1222 vaccination. These receptors all stem from an adult in good health.

This chain connects TRBV19 to TRBJ1-1; D is possibly TRBD1 (5 bases). In germline, CDR1 is LNHDA, CDR2 SQIVND (reference sequence). The CDR3 length is 14 residues. Trimming took 7 bases from V and 1 from J, leaving 13 bases between them. The CDR3, as DNA: TGTGCCAGTACTTCCGGTGGGGCGAACACTGAAGCTTTCTTT. Encoded protein: CASTSGGANTEAFF.

The J gene is TRBJ1-5, the V gene TRBV11-2; the D gene is possibly TRBD1 (6 bases). The ends were cut back, 5 bases at V and 7 bases at J, with 12 bases in the middle. Looked up from germline, CDR1 is SGHAT and CDR2 is FQNNGV. There are 13 residues in the CDR3. The DNA for the CDR3 is TGTGCCAGCAGCCCTACCGACAGGCAGCCCCAGCATTTT. Amino acid sequence: CASSPTDRQPQHF.

The chain carries TRBV4-2 and TRBJ2-2; 7 nucleotides match TRBD1. In germline, CDR1 is LGHNA, CDR2 YNFKEQ. The CDR3 runs to 17 residues. V gave up 2 bases and J gave up 4 bases; unmatched junction bases: 10. The CDR3 DNA sequence: TGTGCCAGCAGCCAAAGTTACGACAGGGTGGGCACCGGGGAGCTGTTTTTT. Its protein product is CASSQSYDRVGTGELFF.